The 11 T cell receptor beta chains below all came from one sample that was sequenced in a study of cytomegalovirus exposure and HLA in healthy donors (dated by TCRdb to about 2017). Libraries were prepared through the immunoSEQ multiplex PCR assay. For the multiplex PCR, a mixture combining 60 forward primers for TCR Vbeta segments and 13 reverse primers for TCR Jbeta segments was used. The clones in this table, taken by TCRdb from immuneACCESS, are in-frame only. Not every clone is retained; where verified, under half of the shortfall comes from an unresolved V gene, and the cause of the rest is unknown. The sample contains 200,000 to 250,000 clones, roughly 80% of them found a single time. The top ten clones comprise about 2.7% of the sample. Sequenced input: PBMCs. These receptors were taken from a woman in her 30s in good health and CMV-seronegative.

As for this clone: The germline gene is not matched at one end of the junction; a read error may be the cause. The chain uses TRBV5-1 and TRBJ1-2; 8 bases map to TRBD1. Looked up from germline, CDR1 is SGHRS and CDR2 is YFSETQ. This CDR3 region has 14 residues. The CDR3 loop reads CASSRDRTNYGYPF. CDR3 sequence (DNA): TGCGCCAGCAGCAGGGACAGGACTAACTATGGCTACCCCTTC. Complete variable domain (other parts from reference TRBV5-1 and TRBJ1-2): KAGVTQTPRYLIKTRGQQVTLSCSPISGHRSVSWYQQTPGQGLQFLFEYFSETQRNKGNFPGRFSGRQFSNSRSEMNVSTLELGDSALYLCASSRDRTNYGYPFGSGTRLTVV.

The chain has TRBV5-6 and TRBJ2-7; 11 bases line up with TRBD2. This CDR3 has 16 amino acids. In germline, CDR1 is SGHDT, CDR2 YYEEEE. V lost 1 base to trimming and J lost 3 bases; unmatched junction nucleotides: 6. DNA of the CDR3: TGTGCCAGCAGCTTGCCTTCCGGGACTAGCGGCTACGAGCAGTACTTC. Translated, it gives CASSLPSGTSGYEQYF.

The gene calls are TRBV10-3 and TRBJ2-3; TRBD1 matches at 9 bases. CDR3 size: 14 residues. Germline V lookup: CDR1 ENHRY, CDR2 SYGVKD. The V gene end was trimmed by 5 bases and the J gene end by 6 bases; junction bases not matched to a gene: 6. This CDR3 is CAISPGTGSDTQYF. The CDR3 DNA reads TGTGCCATCAGTCCCGGGACAGGGTCCGATACGCAGTATTTT.

The rearrangement links TRBV7-9 to TRBJ2-2; TRBD2 is a possible D gene (6 bases). The CDR3 has 13 amino acids. Germline V lookup: CDR1 SEHNR, CDR2 FQNEAQ (reference sequence). V was clipped by 6 bases and J by 3 bases, with 8 bases between them. As DNA, the CDR3 is TGTGCCAGCAGGGGGGACTACACCGGGGAGCTGTTTTTT. Translated: CASRGDYTGELFF. The full variable domain, completed using reference TRBV7-9 and TRBJ2-2, is DTGVSQNPRHKITKRGQNVTFRCDPISEHNRLYWYRQTLGQGPEFLTYFQNEAQLEKSRLLSDRFSAERPKGSFSTLEIQRTEQGDSAMYLCASRGDYTGELFFGEGSRLTVL.

The genes are TRBV6-1 and TRBJ1-2; D gene uncertain. Deletions cut 2 bases from V and 3 bases from J, with 7 bases between. The CDR3 is 13 amino acids. From germline, CDR1 is MNHNS and CDR2 SASEGT. This CDR3 reads CASSERSDYGYTF. Written as DNA, the CDR3 is TGTGCCAGCAGTGAACGTTCGGACTATGGCTACACCTTC.

The chain is built from TRBV6-1 and TRBJ1-1; D call uncertain. The CDR3 spans 12 residues. Trimming pared 5 bases from V and 6 bases from J, leaving 10 bases between. Germline CDR1 reads MNHNS; CDR2 reads SASEGT. The CDR3 here is CASSSRVAEAFF. The DNA for the CDR3 is TGTGCCAGCAGTTCTCGTGTAGCTGAAGCTTTCTTT.

This chain connects TRBV27 to TRBJ1-2; a possible D gene is TRBD1 (5 bases). The CDR3 is 13 amino acids. V shed 2 bases and J shed 8 bases, with 12 bases lying between them. From germline, CDR1 is MNHEY and CDR2 SMNVEV (reference sequence). CDR3 DNA: TGTGCCAGCAGTTTACGGGACTCCTCGGGCTACACCTTC. Amino acids: CASSLRDSSGYTF.

Concerning this clone: This CDR3 is also generated by other DNA sequences in the sample. The chain links TRBV9 to TRBJ1-1, with D perhaps TRBD1 (6 bases). Per the germline V gene, CDR1 is SGDLS and CDR2 is YYNGEE. V lost 0 bases and J 9 bases, leaving 21 bases between the germline ends. The length of the CDR3 is 16 residues. CDR3 nucleotide sequence: TGTGCCAGCAGCGTAGGTGTGGGGGGGGCGCAGTCCAAAGCTTTCTTT. Its translation is CASSVGVGGAQSKAFF.

J is TRBJ2-1 and V is TRBV29-1, with a weak D call TRBD1 (6 bases). The CDR3 sequence is 14 residues long. V lost 2 bases and J lost 10, with 18 bases in between. Germline V gene lookup returns CDR1 SQVTM and CDR2 ANQGSEA. The CDR3: CSVESWIEGEEQFF. CDR3 nucleotides: TGCAGCGTTGAATCATGGATCGAGGGGGAAGAGCAGTTCTTC.

This chain links TRBV5-1 with TRBJ1-1; 8 bases agree with TRBD1. In germline, CDR1 is SGHRS, CDR2 YFSETQ. With V trimmed by 5 bases and J by 3 bases, 9 bases remained unmatched. This CDR3 has 15 amino acids. The CDR3 sequence: CASRYWTGKDTEAFF. The CDR3 DNA reads TGCGCCAGCAGATATTGGACAGGGAAGGACACTGAAGCTTTCTTT.

The CDR3 loop reads CASSMTGGRSPLHF. The CDR3 bases are TGTGCCAGTAGTATGACAGGGGGTAGGTCACCCCTCCACTTT. The rearrangement links TRBV19 to TRBJ1-6, with 9 bases aligning to TRBD1. This CDR3 is 14 amino acids long. CDR1 is LNHDA, CDR2 SQIVND, per germline (reference sequence). Trimming took 3 bases from V and 10 from J; bases not matched to a gene: 4.